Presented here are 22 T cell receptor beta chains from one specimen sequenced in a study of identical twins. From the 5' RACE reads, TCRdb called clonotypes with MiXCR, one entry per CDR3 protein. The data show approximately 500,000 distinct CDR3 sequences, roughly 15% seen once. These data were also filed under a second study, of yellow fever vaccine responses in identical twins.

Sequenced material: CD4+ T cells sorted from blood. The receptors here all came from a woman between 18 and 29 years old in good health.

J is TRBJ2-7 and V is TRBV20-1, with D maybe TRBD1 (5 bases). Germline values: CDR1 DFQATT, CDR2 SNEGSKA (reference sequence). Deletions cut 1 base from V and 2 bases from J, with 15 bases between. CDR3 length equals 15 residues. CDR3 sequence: CSARAGLWNTYEQYV. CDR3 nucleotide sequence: TGCAGTGCTAGAGCAGGGTTATGGAATACCTACGAGCAGTACGTC.

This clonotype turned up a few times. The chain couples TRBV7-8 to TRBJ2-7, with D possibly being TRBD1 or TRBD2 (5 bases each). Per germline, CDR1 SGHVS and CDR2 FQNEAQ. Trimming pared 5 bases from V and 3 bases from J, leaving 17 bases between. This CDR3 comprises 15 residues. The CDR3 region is CASSRRDGAGYEQYV. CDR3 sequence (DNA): TGTGCCAGCAGCAGAAGGGACGGAGCAGGCTACGAGCAGTACGTC.

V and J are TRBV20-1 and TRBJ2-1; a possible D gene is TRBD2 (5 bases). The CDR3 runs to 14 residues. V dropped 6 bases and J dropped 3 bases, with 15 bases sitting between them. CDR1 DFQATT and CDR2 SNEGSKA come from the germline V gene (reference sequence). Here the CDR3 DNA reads TGCAGTGCCCCACTAGTCCCTCTCTACAATGAGCAGTTCTTC. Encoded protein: CSAPLVPLYNEQFF.

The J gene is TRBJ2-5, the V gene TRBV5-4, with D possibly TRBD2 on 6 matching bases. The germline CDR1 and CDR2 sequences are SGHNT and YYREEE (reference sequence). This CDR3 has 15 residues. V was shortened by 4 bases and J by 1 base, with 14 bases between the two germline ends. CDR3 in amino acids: CASSQNRDFQETQYF. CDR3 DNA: TGTGCCAGCAGCCAAAACCGGGACTTCCAAGAGACCCAGTACTTC.

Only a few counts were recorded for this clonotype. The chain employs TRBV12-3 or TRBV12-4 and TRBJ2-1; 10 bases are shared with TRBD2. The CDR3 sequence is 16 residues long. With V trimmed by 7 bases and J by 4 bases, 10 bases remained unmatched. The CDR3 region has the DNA TGTGCCAGCACCGCCCGGAGCGGGGGGGCGTACAATGAGCAGTTCTTC. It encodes CASTARSGGAYNEQFF.

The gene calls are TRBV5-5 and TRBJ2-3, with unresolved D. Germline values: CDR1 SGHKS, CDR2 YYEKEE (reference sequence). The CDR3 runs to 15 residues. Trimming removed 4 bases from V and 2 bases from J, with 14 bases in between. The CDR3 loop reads CASSRLGQATDTQYF. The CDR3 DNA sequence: TGTGCCAGCAGCCGACTCGGGCAGGCCACAGATACGCAGTATTTT.

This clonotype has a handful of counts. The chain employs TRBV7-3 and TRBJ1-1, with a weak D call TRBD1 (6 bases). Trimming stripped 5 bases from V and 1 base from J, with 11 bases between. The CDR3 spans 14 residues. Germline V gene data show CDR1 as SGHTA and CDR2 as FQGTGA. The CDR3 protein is CASSPAGANTEAFF. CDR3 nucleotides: TGTGCCAGCAGCCCAGCAGGGGCGAACACTGAAGCTTTCTTT.

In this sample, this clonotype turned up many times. The CDR3 region has the DNA TGCGCCAGCAGCTCGGGGGAGACAGTGCACTATGGCTACACCTTC. As protein: CASSSGETVHYGYTF. V is TRBV5-1 and J is TRBJ1-2, with D possibly TRBD1 on 5 matching bases. The V gene's germline CDR1 is SGHRS and CDR2 YFSETQ. CDR3 length: 15 amino acids. V was shortened by 3 bases and J by 3 bases, with 15 bases between the two germline ends.

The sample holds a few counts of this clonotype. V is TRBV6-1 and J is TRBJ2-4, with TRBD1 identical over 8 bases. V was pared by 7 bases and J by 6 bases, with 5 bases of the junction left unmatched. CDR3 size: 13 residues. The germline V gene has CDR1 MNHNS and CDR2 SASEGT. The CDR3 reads CASTSTGANIQYF. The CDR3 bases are TGTGCCAGCACCTCGACAGGGGCAAACATTCAGTACTTC.

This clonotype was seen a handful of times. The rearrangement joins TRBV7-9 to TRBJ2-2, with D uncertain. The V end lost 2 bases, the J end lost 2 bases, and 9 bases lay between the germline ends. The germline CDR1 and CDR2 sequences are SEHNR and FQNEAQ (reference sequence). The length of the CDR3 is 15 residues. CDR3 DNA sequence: TGTGCCAGCAGCTTAAAGGCGGAAAACACCGGGGAGCTGTTTTTT. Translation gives CASSLKAENTGELFF.

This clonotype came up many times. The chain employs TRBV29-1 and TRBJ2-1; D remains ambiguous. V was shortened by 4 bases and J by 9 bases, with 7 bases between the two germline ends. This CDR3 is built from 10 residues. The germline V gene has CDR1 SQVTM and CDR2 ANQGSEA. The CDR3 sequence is CSVGGVEQFF. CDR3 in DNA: TGCAGCGTTGGGGGTGTTGAGCAGTTCTTC.

The CDR3 DNA reads as TGCAGTGCTAGAGATGGAGGTGCGGGACTAGCGGGATATATGCCGCAGTATTTT. Translated: CSARDGGAGLAGYMPQYF. The J gene is TRBJ2-3, the V gene TRBV20-1; 13 bases match TRBD2. The CDR3 runs 18 residues. V was clipped by 0 bases and J by 10 bases; unmatched bases: 16. Germline V gives CDR1 DFQATT, CDR2 SNEGSKA (reference sequence).

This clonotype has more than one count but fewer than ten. CDR3 DNA sequence: TGCAGCGTGCCCTGGACAGGGTTTGCCTACAATGAGCAGTTCTTC. It encodes CSVPWTGFAYNEQFF. This chain connects TRBV29-1 to TRBJ2-1; TRBD1 agrees at 8 bases. Germline V gene sequence: CDR1 SQVTM, CDR2 ANQGSEA. V shed 6 bases and J 2 bases; nucleotides not matched to a gene: 9. The CDR3 length is 15 residues.

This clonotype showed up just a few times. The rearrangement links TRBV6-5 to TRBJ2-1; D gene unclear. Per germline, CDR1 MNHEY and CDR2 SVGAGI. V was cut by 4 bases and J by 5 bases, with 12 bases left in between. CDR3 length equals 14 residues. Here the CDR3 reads CASSSYHSDNEQFF. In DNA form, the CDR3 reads TGTGCCAGCAGTTCATACCACTCGGACAATGAGCAGTTCTTC.

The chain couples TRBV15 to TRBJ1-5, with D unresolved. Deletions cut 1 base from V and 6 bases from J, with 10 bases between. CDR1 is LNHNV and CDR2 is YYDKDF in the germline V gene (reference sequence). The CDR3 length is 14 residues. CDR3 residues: CATSRVTEPQPQHF. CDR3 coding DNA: TGTGCCACCAGCAGAGTGACCGAGCCTCAGCCCCAGCATTTT.

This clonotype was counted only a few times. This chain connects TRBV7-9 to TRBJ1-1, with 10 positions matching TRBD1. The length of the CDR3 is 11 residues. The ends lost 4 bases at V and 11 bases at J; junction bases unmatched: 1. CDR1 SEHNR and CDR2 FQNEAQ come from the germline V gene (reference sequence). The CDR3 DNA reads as TGTGCCAGCAGCTGGGACAGGGGCGCTTTCTTT. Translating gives CASSWDRGAFF. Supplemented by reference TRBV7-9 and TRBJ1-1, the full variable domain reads DTGVSQNPRHKITKRGQNVTFRCDPISEHNRLYWYRQTLGQGPEFLTYFQNEAQLEKSRLLSDRFSAERPKGSFSTLEIQRTEQGDSAMYLCASSWDRGAFFGQGTRLTVV.

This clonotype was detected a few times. CDR3 residues: CASSSISSTDTQYF. The CDR3 region has the DNA TGTGCCAGCAGTTCAATTAGTAGCACAGATACGCAGTATTTT. The chain recombines TRBV6-5 with TRBJ2-3, with D unclear. Germline CDR1 MNHEY, CDR2 SVGAGI. This CDR3 comprises 14 residues. V lost 4 bases, J lost 0 bases, and 8 bases lay in between.

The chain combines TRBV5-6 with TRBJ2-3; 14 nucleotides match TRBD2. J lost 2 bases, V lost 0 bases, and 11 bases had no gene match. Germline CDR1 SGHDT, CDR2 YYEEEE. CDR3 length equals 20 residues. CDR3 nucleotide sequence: TGTGCCAGCAGCTTGGAGAGACTAGCGGGAGGGCCAGGCCTCACAGATACGCAGTATTTT. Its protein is CASSLERLAGGPGLTDTQYF.

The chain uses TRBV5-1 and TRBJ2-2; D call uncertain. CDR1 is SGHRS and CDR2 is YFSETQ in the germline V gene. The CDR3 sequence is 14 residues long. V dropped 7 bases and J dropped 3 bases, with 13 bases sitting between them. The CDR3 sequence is CASRIGGDTGELFF. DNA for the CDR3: TGCGCCAGCCGGATTGGCGGAGACACCGGGGAGCTGTTTTTT.

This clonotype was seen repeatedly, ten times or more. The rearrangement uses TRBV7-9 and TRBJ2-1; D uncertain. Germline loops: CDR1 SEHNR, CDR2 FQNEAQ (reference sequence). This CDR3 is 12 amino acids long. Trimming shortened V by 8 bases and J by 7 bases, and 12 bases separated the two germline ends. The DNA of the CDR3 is TGTGCCAGCCTAAAAATTAAAAATGAGCAGTTCTTC. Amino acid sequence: CASLKIKNEQFF.

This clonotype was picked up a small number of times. The CDR3 DNA reads TGTGCCAGCAGCTACATTCTCAGAGGGGTCAATGAGCAGTTCTTC. This encodes CASSYILRGVNEQFF. V and J are TRBV7-9 and TRBJ2-1; D may be TRBD1 or TRBD2 (5 bases each). Germline loops: CDR1 SEHNR, CDR2 FQNEAQ (reference sequence). Trimming cost V 4 bases and J 6 bases, with 16 bases left between them. This CDR3 region has 15 residues. Full variable domain (remainder filled in from reference TRBV7-9 and TRBJ2-1): DTGVSQNPRHKITKRGQNVTFRCDPISEHNRLYWYRQTLGQGPEFLTYFQNEAQLEKSRLLSDRFSAERPKGSFSTLEIQRTEQGDSAMYLCASSYILRGVNEQFFGPGTRLTVL.

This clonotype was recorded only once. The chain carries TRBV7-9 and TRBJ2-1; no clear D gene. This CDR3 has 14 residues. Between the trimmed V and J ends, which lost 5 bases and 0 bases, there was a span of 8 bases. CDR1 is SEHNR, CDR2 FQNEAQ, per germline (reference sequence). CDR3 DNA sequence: TGTGCCAGCAGCCTCGACGGCTCCTACAATGAGCAGTTCTTC. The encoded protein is CASSLDGSYNEQFF. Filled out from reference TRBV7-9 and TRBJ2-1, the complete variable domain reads DTGVSQNPRHKITKRGQNVTFRCDPISEHNRLYWYRQTLGQGPEFLTYFQNEAQLEKSRLLSDRFSAERPKGSFSTLEIQRTEQGDSAMYLCASSLDGSYNEQFFGPGTRLTVL.